This is a list of T cell receptor beta chains from one sample in a study of T cell repertoires in cytomegalovirus infection. TCRdb independently ran MiXCR on the reads; one entry per CDR3 protein. The data contain 830,000 or so distinct CDR3 sequences, approximately 30% of them singletons. No antigen has been assigned to these receptors. The sequencing here drew on cultured CD8+ T cells from PBMCs, taken from culture after CMV antigen stimulation. The receptors were sampled from a human donor in good health (CMV status not recorded). Some clones in this sample may be carry-over from other donors' samples. The CDR3 runs from the conserved cysteine through the conserved F or W. Fields, in order: clone size, J gene, V gene, D gene, CDR3 protein, CDR3 DNA. The D gene is left open where the match is weak. A row's size may be missing; if present it is once, few, many or a size class.

- TRBJ2-3 TRBV27 - CASTSTRDTQYF TGTGCCAGCACTTCCACGAGGGATACGCAGTATTTT
- TRBJ1-5 TRBV27 - CASSFGTSPNQPQHF TGTGCCAGCAGTTTCGGGACATCTCCCAATCAGCCCCAGCATTTT
- TRBJ1-5 TRBV27 - CASSPVHGPKEPQHF TGTGCCAGCAGTCCCGTTCACGGCCCCAAGGAGCCCCAGCATTTT
- TRBJ2-7 TRBV4-1 TRBD2 CASSPVAGGSYEQYF TGCGCCAGCAGCCCAGTAGCGGGGGGTTCCTACGAGCAGTACTTC
many TRBJ1-5 TRBV11-3 TRBD1 CASSSIRTGGILSNQPQHF TGTGCCAGCAGCTCGATTAGGACAGGGGGCATACTTAGCAATCAGCCCCAGCATTTT
- TRBJ2-3 TRBV28 TRBD1 CASSHGTGGFPDTQYF TGTGCCAGCAGTCACGGGACAGGGGGGTTCCCAGATACGCAGTATTTT
few TRBJ1-2 TRBV12-5 - CASARGIRDGYTF TGTGCTAGTGCCAGAGGCATAAGGGATGGCTACACCTTC
many TRBJ1-4 TRBV7-9 - CASSGTWENEKLFF TGTGCCAGCAGCGGGACTTGGGAAAATGAAAAACTGTTTTTT
many TRBJ1-4 TRBV28 - CASTLDSSTNEKLFF TGTGCCAGCACCTTAGACAGTTCAACTAATGAAAAACTGTTTTTT
few TRBJ2-5 TRBV6-1 TRBD2 CATSLTSGSQETQYF TGTGCCACTTCCTTGACTAGCGGGAGCCAAGAGACCCAGTACTTC
- TRBJ2-3 TRBV20-1 TRBD1 CSASTQGAFGDTQYF TGCAGTGCTAGTACCCAGGGGGCTTTTGGAGATACGCAGTATTTT
few TRBJ1-6 TRBV19 - CASSWTNSPLHF TGTGCCAGTAGTTGGACGAATTCACCCCTCCACTTT
- TRBJ2-1 TRBV3-1 - CASSSRQLVADEQFF TGTGCCAGCAGCTCGCGGCAGCTAGTCGCCGATGAGCAGTTCTTC
once TRBJ2-5 TRBV6-2/TRBV6-3 TRBD1 CVSTLGQGEETQYF TGTGTCAGCACCCTGGGACAGGGAGAAGAGACCCAGTACTTC
large TRBJ1-6 TRBV11-2 - CASSISNSPLHF TGTGCCAGCAGCATCAGTAATTCACCCCTCCACTTT
many TRBJ2-7 TRBV7-2 - CASSHPRTSYEQYF TGTGCCAGCAGCCACCCCAGAACTTCCTACGAGCAGTACTTC
many TRBJ1-1 TRBV12-3/TRBV12-4 - CASTYSGGAGEAFF TGTGCCAGCACTTATTCGGGAGGGGCAGGTGAAGCTTTCTTT
- TRBJ2-3 TRBV12-5 TRBD2 CASGLPYREGEDTQYF TGTGCTAGTGGTTTGCCCTACCGGGAGGGAGAAGATACGCAGTATTTT
few TRBJ2-6 TRBV7-9 - CASSPRDSSGANVLTF TGTGCCAGCAGCCCCCGGGATAGCTCTGGGGCCAACGTCCTGACTTTC
few TRBJ2-1 TRBV12-3/TRBV12-4 TRBD1 CASRNRDRGYNEQFF TGTGCCAGCAGAAACCGGGACAGGGGGTACAATGAGCAGTTCTTC
many TRBJ2-5 TRBV11-2 - CASSSYRDQETQYF TGTGCCAGCAGCTCATACAGGGACCAAGAGACCCAGTACTTC
- TRBJ1-5 TRBV27 TRBD1 CVSSSLSQDRGRYQPQHF TGTGTCAGCAGTTCCCTTTCTCAGGACAGGGGGAGGTATCAGCCCCAGCATTTT
- TRBJ2-1 TRBV4-1 TRBD2 CASSQGMGGGWDEQFF TGCGCCAGCAGCCAAGGGATGGGCGGGGGGTGGGATGAGCAGTTCTTC
few TRBJ1-2 TRBV7-9 - CASSAAWGQPLYGYTF TGTGCCAGCAGCGCAGCCTGGGGCCAACCCCTCTATGGCTACACCTTC
once TRBJ2-3 TRBV28 - CASSPPQEPDTQYF TGTGCCAGCAGTCCCCCCCAGGAGCCAGATACGCAGTATTTT
- TRBJ1-3 TRBV25-1 - CASSEYDNPGQGSGNTIYF TGTGCCAGCAGTGAATATGATAATCCAGGTCAGGGATCTGGAAACACCATATATTTT
many TRBJ1-5 TRBV7-8 - CASSLPGTGNQPQHF TGTGCCAGCAGCTTACCTGGGACGGGCAATCAGCCCCAGCATTTT